This T cell receptor (beta chain) was sequenced during a study of response to subunit inactivated influenza vaccine. TCRdb itself ran the RT-PCR reads through MiXCR, one entry per CDR3 protein. The sample shows a few hundred thousand distinct CDR3 sequences, about 14% of them seen only once. Germline loops: CDR1 SGHNT, CDR2 YENEEA. The length of the CDR3 is 14 residues. Trimming shortened V by 10 bases and J by 0 bases, and 12 bases separated the two germline ends. The J gene is TRBJ2-2, the V gene TRBV11-3, with unresolved D. The TCR originated in a man in his forties or fifties who received an inactivated influenza vaccine. The sample here was PBMCs from blood, taken 12 days after vaccination. CDR3 nucleotides: TGTGCCAACCGACATGTCGCGAACACCGGGGAGCTGTTTTTT. It specifies CANRHVANTGELFF.